These 21 T cell receptor beta chains share one sample of origin, sequenced in a study of T-cell reconstitution after alpha-beta-depleted transplantation in children. Unique molecular identifiers were used in preparing the TCRbeta library. From the PCR reads, TCRdb called clonotypes with MiXCR, one entry per CDR3 protein. The top ten hold approximately 4.5% of the sample, which has some 840,000 distinct CDR3 sequences, roughly 15% seen once. The sequences come from PBMCs, mostly from graft donor cells, collected 360 days after TCRalphabeta/CD19-depleted stem cell transplant. The origin of the receptors is a male patient between 10 and 17 years old who had a stem cell transplant for acute lymphoblastic leukemia, so the T cells may come from the graft donor.

The CDR3 loop reads CSGSTGTGVEQYF. The CDR3 coding sequence is TGCAGTGGATCGACCGGGACAGGGGTCGAGCAGTACTTC. This rearrangement joins TRBV20-1 to TRBJ2-7, with 10 bases fitting TRBD1. This CDR3 is built from 13 residues. V dropped 7 bases and J dropped 6; count of bases not matched to a gene: 9. Germline CDR1 is DFQATT and CDR2 is SNEGSKA (reference sequence).

This clonotype has a handful of counts. This chain links TRBV30 with TRBJ2-2; D is undetermined. CDR1 GTSNPN and CDR2 SVGIG come from the germline V gene (reference sequence). The CDR3 runs to 13 residues. The V end was cut by 0 bases, the J end by 4 bases, with 6 bases between. CDR3 in amino acids: CAWSVISTGELFF. The DNA of the CDR3 is TGTGCCTGGAGTGTAATTAGCACCGGGGAGCTGTTTTTT.

The CDR3 DNA sequence: TGTGCCACCAGCAGCGGACAGGGTGTTGGTCAAGAGACCCAGTACTTC. Translation gives CATSSGQGVGQETQYF. The genes are TRBV15 and TRBJ2-5; TRBD1 matches 8 bases. Germline V gene lookup returns CDR1 LNHNV and CDR2 YYDKDF (reference sequence). This CDR3 comprises 16 residues. J lost 2 bases, V lost 3 bases, and 8 bases had no gene match.

This clonotype was detected a few times. The gene calls are TRBV11-3 and TRBJ2-1, with 15 bases matching TRBD2. The germline V gene has CDR1 SGHNT and CDR2 YENEEA. CDR3 length: 18 amino acids. V shed 1 base, J shed 7 bases, and the junction held 8 bases outside the gene matches. CDR3 loop: CASSLGGLAGGPLNEQFF. For the CDR3, the DNA is TGTGCCAGCAGCTTAGGGGGACTAGCGGGAGGCCCCCTAAATGAGCAGTTCTTC.

V and J are TRBV7-6 and TRBJ2-2; 8 bases match TRBD2. Trimming at V came to 4 bases and at J to 0 bases, leaving 4 bases not matched to a gene. CDR3 size: 16 residues. CDR1 and CDR2 (germline): SGHVS, FNYEAQ. The CDR3 coding sequence is TGTGCCAGCAGCTCGAAGACTAGCGCGAACACCGGGGAGCTGTTTTTT. Residues: CASSSKTSANTGELFF.

This chain joins TRBV29-1 and TRBJ2-3; 7 bases are a match to TRBD2. Trimming took 7 bases from V and 0 from J; bases not matched to a gene: 16. In germline, CDR1 is SQVTM, CDR2 ANQGSEA. This CDR3 comprises 17 residues. The CDR3, as DNA: TGCAGCGGCCTGTCGCGGGGGAGCGGTCCTAGCACAGATACGCAGTATTTT. Translated: CSGLSRGSGPSTDTQYF.

The chain has TRBV28 and TRBJ2-7; 7 bases map to TRBD2. Germline-derived CDR1 and CDR2 are MDHEN and SYDVKM. The CDR3 sequence is 16 residues long. The V and J ends lost 5 bases and 0 bases, in that order; junction bases with no gene match: 10. The CDR3 DNA reads TGTGCCAGCAGTCCCTCGGGGGGTACCTTCTCCTACGAGCAGTACTTC. Translated: CASSPSGGTFSYEQYF. The whole variable domain, remainder taken from reference TRBV28 and TRBJ2-7, is DVKVTQSSRYLVKRTGEKVFLECVQDMDHENMFWYRQDPGLGLRLIYFSYDVKMKEKGDIPEGYSVSREKKERFSLILESASTNQTSMYLCASSPSGGTFSYEQYFGPGTRLTVT.

This clonotype was detected ten times or more. V usage is TRBV7-8 and J usage is TRBJ2-5, with D unresolved. The CDR3 totals 12 residues. Between the trimmed V and J ends, which lost 4 bases and 5 bases, there was a span of 8 bases. CDR1 and CDR2 (germline): SGHVS, FQNEAQ. For the CDR3, the DNA is TGTGCCAGCAGCTCGATGGGGGAGACCCAGTACTTC. This sequence encodes CASSSMGETQYF.

This clonotype has just one count. A much larger clone lies a single base off, so this may be a read error. This is likely a read error, given that the CDR3 carries no conserved phenylalanine or tryptophan at its end. V usage is TRBV5-1 and J usage is TRBJ2-1; D is possibly TRBD1 (5 bases). Germline V gene sequence: CDR1 SGHRS, CDR2 YFSETQ. The length of the CDR3 is 14 residues. V lost 5 bases to trimming and J lost 4 bases, with 13 bases between them. The CDR3 coding sequence is TGCGCCAGCAGTGACGGACAAACGTACAATGAGCAGTTCTCC. Translating gives CASSDGQTYNEQFS.

The rearrangement uses TRBV20-1 and TRBJ2-1; D may match TRBD1 or TRBD2 (5 bases each). With 1 base removed from V and 4 bases from J, the gap between germline ends came to 14 bases. This CDR3 region has 15 residues. CDR1 and CDR2 from the germline V gene are DFQATT and SNEGSKA (reference sequence). This CDR3 reads CSARVTGPSYNEQFF. CDR3 bases: TGCAGTGCTAGAGTTACGGGGCCATCGTACAATGAGCAGTTCTTC.

This clonotype was counted a few times. The chain is built from TRBV5-1 and TRBJ1-5; D is undetermined. The CDR3 extends over 14 amino acids. Deletions cut 4 bases from V and 5 bases from J, with 13 bases between. Per germline, CDR1 SGHRS and CDR2 YFSETQ. The CDR3 spells CASSTDGVYQPQHF. The CDR3 bases are TGCGCCAGCAGCACCGACGGGGTTTATCAGCCCCAGCATTTT.

The chain uses TRBV29-1 and TRBJ1-1; 8 bases map to TRBD1. The V and J ends lost 2 bases and 3 bases, in that order; junction bases with no gene match: 5. CDR1 and CDR2 (germline): SQVTM, ANQGSEA. The length of the CDR3 is 14 residues. The CDR3 loop is CSVEPRGRHTEAFF. In DNA, the CDR3 is TGCAGCGTTGAACCCAGGGGGCGTCACACTGAAGCTTTCTTT.

The chain combines TRBV12-3 or TRBV12-4 with TRBJ2-2, with 15 bases matching TRBD2. The CDR3 has 18 amino acids. The J segment lost 3 bases and the V segment lost 5 bases, leaving 7 bases of the junction unmatched. CDR3 region: CASSGTSGRLRDTGELFF. The CDR3 DNA sequence: TGTGCCAGCAGTGGGACTAGCGGGAGGTTAAGGGACACCGGGGAGCTGTTTTTT.

This clonotype was observed a few times. The chain has TRBV4-1 and TRBJ2-7; 7 bases are a match to TRBD1. With V trimmed by 2 bases and J by 1 base, 8 bases remained unmatched. CDR3 length: 16 residues. The V gene's germline CDR1 is MGHRA and CDR2 YSYEKL. The CDR3 sequence: CASSQPRQGRSYEQYF. The CDR3 DNA is TGCGCCAGCAGCCAACCTAGACAGGGTCGATCCTACGAGCAGTACTTC.

In this sample, this clonotype turned up a few times. V is TRBV7-9 and J is TRBJ2-3; TRBD2 matches at 7 bases. Germline loops: CDR1 SEHNR, CDR2 FQNEAQ (reference sequence). The CDR3 runs to 14 residues. V lost 3 bases and J lost 6; bases outside the gene matches: 6. The CDR3 protein is CASSFKRESDTQYF. CDR3 bases: TGTGCCAGCAGCTTTAAGCGGGAATCTGATACGCAGTATTTT.

The chain links TRBV10-3 to TRBJ2-2, with 9 bases fitting TRBD1. This CDR3 contains 17 residues. CDR1 and CDR2 from the germline V gene are ENHRY and SYGVKD. J gave up 0 bases and V 11 bases, and 13 bases lay outside the gene matches. CDR3 region: CASWSSWTGANTGELFF. The CDR3 DNA sequence: TGTGCCTCCTGGTCGAGTTGGACAGGGGCGAACACCGGGGAGCTGTTTTTT.

This chain uses TRBV7-8 with TRBJ2-7; TRBD1 matches 7 bases. The trim removed 7 bases at V and 4 bases at J, leaving 13 bases unmatched. This CDR3 contains 15 residues. From germline, CDR1 is SGHVS and CDR2 FQNEAQ. The CDR3 DNA follows: TGTGCCAGCACCATGAGGGGACAGAAGCTTTACGAGCAGTACTTC. This encodes CASTMRGQKLYEQYF.

The chain joins TRBV9 to TRBJ2-3; D is perhaps TRBD2 (6 bases). Per germline, CDR1 SGDLS and CDR2 YYNGEE. V gave up 1 base and J gave up 2 bases, with 11 bases separating them. This CDR3 region has 15 residues. This CDR3 reads CASSVLARVTDTQYF. CDR3 coding DNA: TGTGCCAGCAGCGTACTAGCGCGGGTCACAGATACGCAGTATTTT.

J is TRBJ2-1 and V is TRBV20-1, with 11 positions matching TRBD2. V dropped 6 bases and J dropped 4; count of bases not matched to a gene: 8. Germline loops: CDR1 DFQATT, CDR2 SNEGSKA (reference sequence). The CDR3 contains 15 residues. DNA of the CDR3: TGCAGTGCCAGACTAGCGGGACGAATTTACAATGAGCAGTTCTTC. This gives the protein CSARLAGRIYNEQFF.

This clonotype occurred many times. V gene TRBV11-2 combines with J gene TRBJ2-1; no reliable D call. The ends were cut back, 4 bases at V and 2 bases at J, with 6 bases in the middle. The CDR3 sequence is 13 residues long. Germline CDR1 is SGHAT and CDR2 is FQNNGV. CDR3 loop: CASSYEPYNEQFF. CDR3 DNA: TGTGCCAGCAGCTATGAACCCTACAATGAGCAGTTCTTC.

This clonotype has at least ten counts. The chain employs TRBV7-9 and TRBJ2-1; perhaps TRBD2 as D (5 bases). Between the trimmed V and J ends, which lost 1 base and 5 bases, there was a span of 6 bases. Germline values: CDR1 SEHNR, CDR2 FQNEAQ (reference sequence). The CDR3 sequence is 13 residues long. CDR3 sequence: CASSLVSDNEQFF. CDR3 DNA: TGTGCCAGCAGCTTAGTTAGCGACAATGAGCAGTTCTTC.